Described below is a single TCR beta chain sequence and its context. The target antigen is unknown. RNA, once extracted, was reverse transcribed into cDNA for use as the sequencing template. The repertoire was sequenced with immunoSEQ multiplex PCR; TCRdb's copy has only in-frame clones and lacks some. The sample records some 170,000 clones, roughly 53% being singletons. The data belong to a study of CD8+ T cells in alopecia areata. Across the study: Patients received oral tofacitinib, 5 to 10 mg twice daily, for moderate-to-severe alopecia areata.

Study-wide points: Higher clonality and more expanded CD8+ clones appeared in lesional than normal scalp.

Trimming removed 2 bases at V and 5 bases at J, with 13 bases between. Germline lookup yields CDR1 SGHRS and CDR2 YFSETQ. This CDR3 spans 14 amino acids. Documented treatment: oral pan-JAK inhibitor, 5-10 mg twice daily. Sample: CD8+ T cells sorted from blood, taken at week 24, from a patient treated with tofacitinib. The sequence came from a human donor with alopecia areata. The V and J genes are TRBV5-1 and TRBJ1-1, with D possibly matching TRBD1 (5 bases). The chain's CDR3 is CASSLGTSGTEAFF. CDR3 nucleotide sequence: TGCGCCAGCAGCTTAGGGACCTCTGGAACTGAAGCTTTCTTT.